This TCR beta chain is from a study of blood T cell repertoires in COVID-19 (dated by TCRdb to the early 2020s). Looking at the study overall: Samples covering the acute and convalescent phases of COVID-19 were provided by collaborators in the United States, Italy and Spain. The dataset comprised deeply sampled blood TCRbeta repertoires from subjects exposed to, actively infected with, or recovered from COVID-19. Samples were obtained from the ongoing ImmuneRACE study (first 160 participants) and from about 1,300 subjects provided by 6 global collaborators. Nearly every sample came with metadata listing a de-identified subject ID, COVID-19 status, age in years and sex. Where available, HLA class I and class II types were obtained from metadata supplied by the sample provider rather than from assay-based typing. The repertoires were released in a freely available public database intended as a resource for research on the immune response to SARS-CoV-2. The prospective study material was composed of cDNA or gDNA derived from T cells, B-cell-depleted T cells, or PBMCs.

In Seattle, one collaborating source enrolled patients while the infection was active and tracked those patients longitudinally over the course of disease. Each collaborating institution followed its own protocols to collect whole blood in K2EDTA tubes. For TCRbeta analysis, collaborators shipped samples as frozen whole blood, isolated PBMCs, or DNA extracted from either of those sample types. The full study reports these points: The amount of clinical and demographic metadata varied by source and participant and was provided uncurated.

For this clone: It has no known antigen specificity. Base qualities are not provided; no much larger clone lies one nucleotide away.

TCRbeta CDR3 regions were amplified from genomic DNA using the immunoSEQ Assay, a bias-controlled multiplex PCR. For the original study's pipeline: The number of nucleated cells in each sample was estimated from the amplification of reference gene primers within the assay. Sequence reads were collapsed and filtered to measure the absolute abundance of every unique TCRbeta CDR3 rearrangement. For each sample, productive Simpson clonality was calculated as the square root of Simpson's diversity index across productive rearrangements. TCRdb mirrors the immuneACCESS table, restricted to in-frame sequences. Some clones are absent from its copies; in checked studies, under half trace to an unresolved V gene, and the reason for the others is unknown. V and J calls and clone size are given by that table; D and trimming were obtained from the DNA. In all, the sample holds hundreds of thousands of clones, and 65% to 85% of those were seen once. The ten biggest clones cover over 0.95% of the sample.

In the germline V gene (reference sequence), CDR1 corresponds to MNHEY and CDR2 to SMNVEV. Here V drops 5 bases and J drops 2 bases, and the junction holds 7 bases not matched to any gene. The CDR3 numbers 15 residues from cysteine through phenylalanine. The sequence is cut down to CDR3 DNA, 45 bases in frame from base 1. Sequencing was performed on peripheral blood. This TCR was sampled from a woman in her 30s with COVID-19, enrolled during active disease. The rearrangement joined TRBV27 to TRBJ2-5, with 8 bases aligning to TRBD1. At the DNA level, the sequence is TGTGCCAGCAGTCCCTGGGACAGGAGACAAGAGACCCAGTACTTC. The encoded protein is CASSPWDRRQETQYF.